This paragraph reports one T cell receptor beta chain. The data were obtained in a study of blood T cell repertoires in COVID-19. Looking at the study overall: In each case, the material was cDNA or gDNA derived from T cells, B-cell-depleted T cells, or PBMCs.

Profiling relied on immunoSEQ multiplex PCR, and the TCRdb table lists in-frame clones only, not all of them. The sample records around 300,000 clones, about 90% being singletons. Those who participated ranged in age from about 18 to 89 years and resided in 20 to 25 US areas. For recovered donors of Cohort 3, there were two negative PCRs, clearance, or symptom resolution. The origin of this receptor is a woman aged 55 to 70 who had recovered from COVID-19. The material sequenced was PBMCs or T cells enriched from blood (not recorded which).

In nucleotides, the CDR3 is TGTGCCAGCAGCTTCGACAGGCTTAATGAAAAACTGTTTTTT. Its translation is CASSFDRLNEKLFF. The chain is built from TRBV6-5 and TRBJ1-4, with D possibly TRBD1 on 6 matching bases. Germline values: CDR1 MNHEY, CDR2 SVGAGI. CDR3 length: 14 residues. Trimming took 6 bases from V and 4 from J, leaving 12 bases between them.